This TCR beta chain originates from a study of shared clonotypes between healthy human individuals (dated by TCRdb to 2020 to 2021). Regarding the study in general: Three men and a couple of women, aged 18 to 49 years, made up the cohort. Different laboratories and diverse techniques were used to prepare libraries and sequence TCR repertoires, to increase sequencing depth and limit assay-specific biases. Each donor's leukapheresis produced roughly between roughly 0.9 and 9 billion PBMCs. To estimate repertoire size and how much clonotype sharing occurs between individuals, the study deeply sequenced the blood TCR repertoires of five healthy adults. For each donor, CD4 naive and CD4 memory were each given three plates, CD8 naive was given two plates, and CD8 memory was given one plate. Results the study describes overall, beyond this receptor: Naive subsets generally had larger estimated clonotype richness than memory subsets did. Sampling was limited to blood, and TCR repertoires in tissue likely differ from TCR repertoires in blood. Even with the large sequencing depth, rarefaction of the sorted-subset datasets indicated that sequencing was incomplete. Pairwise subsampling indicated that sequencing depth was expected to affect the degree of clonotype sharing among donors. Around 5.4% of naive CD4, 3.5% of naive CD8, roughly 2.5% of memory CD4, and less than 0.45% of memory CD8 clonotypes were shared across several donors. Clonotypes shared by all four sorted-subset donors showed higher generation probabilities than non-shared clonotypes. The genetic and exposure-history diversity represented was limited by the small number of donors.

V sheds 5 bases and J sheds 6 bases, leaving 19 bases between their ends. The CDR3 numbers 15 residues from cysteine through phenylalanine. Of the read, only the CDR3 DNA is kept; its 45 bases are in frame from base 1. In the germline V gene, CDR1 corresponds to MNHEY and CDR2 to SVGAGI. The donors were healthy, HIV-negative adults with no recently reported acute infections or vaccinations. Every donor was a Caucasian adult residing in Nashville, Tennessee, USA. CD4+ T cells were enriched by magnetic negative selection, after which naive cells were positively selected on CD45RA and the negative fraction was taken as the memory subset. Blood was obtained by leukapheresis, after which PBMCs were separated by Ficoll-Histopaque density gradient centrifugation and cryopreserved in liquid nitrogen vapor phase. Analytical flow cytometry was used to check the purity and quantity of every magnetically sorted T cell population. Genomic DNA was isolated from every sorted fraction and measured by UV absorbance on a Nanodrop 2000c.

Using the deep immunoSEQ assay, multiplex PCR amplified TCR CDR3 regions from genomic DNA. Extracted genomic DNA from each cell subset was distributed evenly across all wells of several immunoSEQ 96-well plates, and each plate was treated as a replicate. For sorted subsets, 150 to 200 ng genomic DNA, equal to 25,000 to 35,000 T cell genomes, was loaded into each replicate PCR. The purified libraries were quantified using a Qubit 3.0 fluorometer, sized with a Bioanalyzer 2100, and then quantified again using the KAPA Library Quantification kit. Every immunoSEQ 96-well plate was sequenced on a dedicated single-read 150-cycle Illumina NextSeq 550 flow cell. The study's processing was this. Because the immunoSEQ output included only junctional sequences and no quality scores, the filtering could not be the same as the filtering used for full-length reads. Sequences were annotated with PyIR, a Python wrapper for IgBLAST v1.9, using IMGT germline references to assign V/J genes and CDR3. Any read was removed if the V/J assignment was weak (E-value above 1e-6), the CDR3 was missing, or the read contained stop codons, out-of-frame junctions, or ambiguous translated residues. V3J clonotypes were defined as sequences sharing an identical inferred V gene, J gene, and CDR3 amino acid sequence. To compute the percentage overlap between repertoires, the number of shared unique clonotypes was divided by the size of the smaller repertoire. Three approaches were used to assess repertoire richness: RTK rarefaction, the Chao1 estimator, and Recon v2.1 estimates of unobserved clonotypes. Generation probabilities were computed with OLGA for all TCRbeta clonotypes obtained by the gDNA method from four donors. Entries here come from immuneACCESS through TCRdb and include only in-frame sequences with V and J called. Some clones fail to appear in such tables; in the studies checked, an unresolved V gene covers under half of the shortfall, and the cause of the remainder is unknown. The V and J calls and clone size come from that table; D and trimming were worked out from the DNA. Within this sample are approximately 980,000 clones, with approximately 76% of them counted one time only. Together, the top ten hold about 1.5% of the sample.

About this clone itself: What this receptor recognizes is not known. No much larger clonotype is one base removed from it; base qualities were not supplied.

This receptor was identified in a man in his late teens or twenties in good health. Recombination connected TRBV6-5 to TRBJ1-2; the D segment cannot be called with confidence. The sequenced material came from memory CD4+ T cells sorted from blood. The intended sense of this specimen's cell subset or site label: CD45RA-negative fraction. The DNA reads TGTGCCAGCAGTCGTGAAATAAGGGATGCCCATGGCTACACCTTC. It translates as CASSREIRDAHGYTF.